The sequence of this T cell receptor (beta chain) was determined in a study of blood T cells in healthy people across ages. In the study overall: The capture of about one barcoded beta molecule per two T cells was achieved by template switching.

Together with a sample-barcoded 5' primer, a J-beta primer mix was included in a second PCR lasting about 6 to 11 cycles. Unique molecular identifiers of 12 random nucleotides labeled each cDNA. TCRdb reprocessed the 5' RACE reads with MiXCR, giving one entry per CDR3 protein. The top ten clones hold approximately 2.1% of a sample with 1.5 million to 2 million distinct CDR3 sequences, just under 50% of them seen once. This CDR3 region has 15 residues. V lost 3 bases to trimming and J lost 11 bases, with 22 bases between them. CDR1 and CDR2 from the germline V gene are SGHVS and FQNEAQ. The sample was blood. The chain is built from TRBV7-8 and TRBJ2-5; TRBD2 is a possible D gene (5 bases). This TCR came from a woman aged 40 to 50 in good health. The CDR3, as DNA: TGTGCCAGCAGCTTTTTTAGGGAGATCTACAATGAGCAGTACTTC. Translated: CASSFFREIYNEQYF. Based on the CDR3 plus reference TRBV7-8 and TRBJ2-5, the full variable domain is GAGVSQSPRYKVAKRGQDVALRCDPISGHVSLFWYQQALGQGPEFLTYFQNEAQLDKSGLPSDRFFAERPEGSVSTLKIQRTQQEDSAVYLCASSFFREIYNEQYFGPGTRLLVL.